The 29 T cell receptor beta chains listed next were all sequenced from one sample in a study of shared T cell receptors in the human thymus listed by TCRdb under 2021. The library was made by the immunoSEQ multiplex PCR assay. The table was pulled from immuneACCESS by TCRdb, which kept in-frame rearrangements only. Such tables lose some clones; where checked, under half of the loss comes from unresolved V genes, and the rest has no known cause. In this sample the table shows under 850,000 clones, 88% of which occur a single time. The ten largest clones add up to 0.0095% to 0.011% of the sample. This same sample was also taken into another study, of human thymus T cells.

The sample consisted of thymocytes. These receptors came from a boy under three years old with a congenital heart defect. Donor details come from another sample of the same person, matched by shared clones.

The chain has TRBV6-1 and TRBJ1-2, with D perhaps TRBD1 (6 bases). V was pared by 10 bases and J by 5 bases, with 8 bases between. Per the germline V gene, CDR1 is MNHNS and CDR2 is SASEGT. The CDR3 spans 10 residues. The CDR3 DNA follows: TGTGCCAACGGACAGTATGGCTACACCTTC. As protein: CANGQYGYTF.

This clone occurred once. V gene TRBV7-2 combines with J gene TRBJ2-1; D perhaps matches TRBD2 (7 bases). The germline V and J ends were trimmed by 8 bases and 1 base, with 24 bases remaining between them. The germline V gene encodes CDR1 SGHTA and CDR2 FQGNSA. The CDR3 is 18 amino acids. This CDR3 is CASLRGVRAGHSYNEQFF. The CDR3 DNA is TGTGCCAGCCTCCGGGGGGTCAGGGCGGGACATTCCTACAATGAGCAGTTCTTC.

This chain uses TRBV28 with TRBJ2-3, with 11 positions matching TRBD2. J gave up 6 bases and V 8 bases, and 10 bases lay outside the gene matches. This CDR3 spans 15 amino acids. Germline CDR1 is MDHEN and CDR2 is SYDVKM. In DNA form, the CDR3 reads TGTGCCAGCCGGGGACTAGCGGAACACCCGGATACGCAGTATTTT. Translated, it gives CASRGLAEHPDTQYF. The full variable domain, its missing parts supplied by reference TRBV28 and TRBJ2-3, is DVKVTQSSRYLVKRTGEKVFLECVQDMDHENMFWYRQDPGLGLRLIYFSYDVKMKEKGDIPEGYSVSREKKERFSLILESASTNQTSMYLCASRGLAEHPDTQYFGPGTRLTVL.

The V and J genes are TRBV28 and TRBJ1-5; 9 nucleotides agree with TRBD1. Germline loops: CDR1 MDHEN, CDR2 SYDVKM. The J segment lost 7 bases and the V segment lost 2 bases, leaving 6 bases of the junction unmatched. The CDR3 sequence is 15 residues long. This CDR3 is CASSLTGQGGQPQHF. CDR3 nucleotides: TGTGCCAGCAGTTTAACGGGACAGGGAGGACAGCCCCAGCATTTT. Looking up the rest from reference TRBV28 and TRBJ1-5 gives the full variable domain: DVKVTQSSRYLVKRTGEKVFLECVQDMDHENMFWYRQDPGLGLRLIYFSYDVKMKEKGDIPEGYSVSREKKERFSLILESASTNQTSMYLCASSLTGQGGQPQHFGDGTRLSIL.

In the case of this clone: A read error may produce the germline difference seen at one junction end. In nucleotides, the CDR3 is TGTGCCAGCAGCCTAGCCCTCGGACTAGCGGGAGGGCCGGGCGTAGATACGCAGTATTTT. Amino acid sequence: CASSLALGLAGGPGVDTQYF. The chain uses TRBV7-2 and TRBJ2-3; 15 nucleotides line up with TRBD2. Per the germline V gene, CDR1 is SGHTA and CDR2 is FQGNSA. The CDR3 runs 20 residues. The whole variable domain, filled in from reference TRBV7-2 and TRBJ2-3, reads GAGVSQSPSNKVTEKGKDVELRCDPISGHTALYWYRQSLGQGLEFLIYFQGNSAPDKSGLPSDRFSAERTGGSVSTLTIQRTQQEDSAVYLCASSLALGLAGGPGVDTQYFGPGTRLTVL.

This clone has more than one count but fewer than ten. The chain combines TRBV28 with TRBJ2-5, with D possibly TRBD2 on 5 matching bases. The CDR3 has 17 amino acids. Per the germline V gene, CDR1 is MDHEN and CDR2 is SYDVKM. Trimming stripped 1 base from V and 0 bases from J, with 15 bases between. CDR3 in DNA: TGTGCCAGCAGTTTATTGCGAGCGGACTCCCACCAAGAGACCCAGTACTTC. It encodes CASSLLRADSHQETQYF. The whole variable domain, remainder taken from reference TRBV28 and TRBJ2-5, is DVKVTQSSRYLVKRTGEKVFLECVQDMDHENMFWYRQDPGLGLRLIYFSYDVKMKEKGDIPEGYSVSREKKERFSLILESASTNQTSMYLCASSLLRADSHQETQYFGPGTRLLVL.

Here the CDR3 reads CASSSLPPGQGSYEQYF. The CDR3 nucleotides read TGCGCCAGCAGCTCCCTACCCCCGGGACAGGGATCCTACGAGCAGTACTTC. This chain connects TRBV4-3 to TRBJ2-7, with 9 nucleotides matching TRBD1. Germline V lookup: CDR1 LGHNA, CDR2 YSLEER. With V trimmed by 5 bases and J by 1 base, 12 bases remained unmatched. This CDR3 contains 17 residues.

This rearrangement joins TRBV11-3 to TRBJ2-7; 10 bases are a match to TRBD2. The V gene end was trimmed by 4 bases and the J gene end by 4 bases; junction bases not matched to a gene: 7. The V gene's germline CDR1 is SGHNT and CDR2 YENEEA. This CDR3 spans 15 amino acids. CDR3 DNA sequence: TGTGCCAGCAGCTCCGGGACTAGCGCCCCATACGAGCAGTACTTC. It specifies CASSSGTSAPYEQYF.

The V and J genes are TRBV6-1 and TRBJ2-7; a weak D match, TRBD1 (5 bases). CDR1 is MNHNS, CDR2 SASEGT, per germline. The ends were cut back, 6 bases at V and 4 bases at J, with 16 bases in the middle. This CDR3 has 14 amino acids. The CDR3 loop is CASRNWTPSYEQYF. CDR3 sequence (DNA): TGTGCCAGCAGGAACTGGACACCTAGTTACGAGCAGTACTTC.

The CDR3 loop reads CSVGTPTGDTQYF. The CDR3 nucleotides read TGCAGCGTTGGGACGCCCACAGGAGATACGCAGTATTTT. The chain uses TRBV29-1 and TRBJ2-3, with D perhaps matching TRBD1 (5 bases). Germline assignment: CDR1 SQVTM and CDR2 ANQGSEA. The CDR3 runs to 13 residues. Trimming left V 4 bases short and J 5 bases short, with 13 bases between.

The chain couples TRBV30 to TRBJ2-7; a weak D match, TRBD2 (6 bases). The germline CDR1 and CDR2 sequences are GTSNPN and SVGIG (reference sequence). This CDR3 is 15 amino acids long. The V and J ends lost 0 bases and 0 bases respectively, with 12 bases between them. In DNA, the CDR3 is TGTGCCTGGAGTGTTAGGCGGGATCTCTCCTACGAGCAGTACTTC. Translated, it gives CAWSVRRDLSYEQYF.

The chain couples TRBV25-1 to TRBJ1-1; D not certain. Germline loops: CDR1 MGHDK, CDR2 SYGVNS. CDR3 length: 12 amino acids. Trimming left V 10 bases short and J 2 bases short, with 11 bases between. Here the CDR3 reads CAIQVDNTEAFF. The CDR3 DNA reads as TGTGCCATCCAGGTAGACAACACTGAAGCTTTCTTT.

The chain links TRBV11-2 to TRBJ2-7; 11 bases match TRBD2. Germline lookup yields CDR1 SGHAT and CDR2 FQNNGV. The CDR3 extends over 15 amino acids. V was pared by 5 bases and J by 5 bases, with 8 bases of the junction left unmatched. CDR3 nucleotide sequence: TGTGCCAGCAGCCCTCATGGACTAGCGGGCCACGAGCAGTACTTC. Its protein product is CASSPHGLAGHEQYF.

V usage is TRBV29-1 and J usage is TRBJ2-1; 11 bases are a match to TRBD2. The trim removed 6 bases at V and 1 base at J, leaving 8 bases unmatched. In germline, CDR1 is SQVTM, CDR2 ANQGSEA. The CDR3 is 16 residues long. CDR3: CSVEWTSGPSYNEQFF. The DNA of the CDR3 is TGCAGCGTGGAATGGACTAGCGGGCCTTCCTACAATGAGCAGTTCTTC.

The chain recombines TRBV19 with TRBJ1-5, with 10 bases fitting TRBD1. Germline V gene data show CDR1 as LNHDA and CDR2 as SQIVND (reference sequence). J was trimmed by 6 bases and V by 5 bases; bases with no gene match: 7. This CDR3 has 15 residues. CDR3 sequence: CASSSRDRGTQPQHF. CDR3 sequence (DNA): TGTGCCAGTAGTTCTCGGGACAGGGGAACTCAGCCCCAGCATTTT.

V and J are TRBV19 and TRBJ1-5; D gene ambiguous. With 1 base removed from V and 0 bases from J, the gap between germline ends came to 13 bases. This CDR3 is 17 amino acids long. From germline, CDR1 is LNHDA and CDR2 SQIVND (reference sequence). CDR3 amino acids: CASSIAIWALSNQPQHF. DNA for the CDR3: TGTGCCAGTAGTATAGCTATCTGGGCCCTTAGCAATCAGCCCCAGCATTTT.

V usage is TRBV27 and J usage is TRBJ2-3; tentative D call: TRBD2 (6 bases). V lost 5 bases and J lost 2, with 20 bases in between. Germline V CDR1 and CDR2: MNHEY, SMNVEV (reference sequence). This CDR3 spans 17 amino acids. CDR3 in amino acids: CASSKTRRAGFTDTQYF. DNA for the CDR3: TGTGCCAGCAGTAAAACAAGGAGGGCCGGTTTCACAGATACGCAGTATTTT.

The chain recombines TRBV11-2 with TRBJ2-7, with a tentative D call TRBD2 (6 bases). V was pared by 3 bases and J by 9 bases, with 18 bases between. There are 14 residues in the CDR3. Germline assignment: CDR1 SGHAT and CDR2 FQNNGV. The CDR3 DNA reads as TGTGCCAGCAGCTTGGGCACGGGAGTTAAGGTGCAGTACTTC. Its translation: CASSLGTGVKVQYF.

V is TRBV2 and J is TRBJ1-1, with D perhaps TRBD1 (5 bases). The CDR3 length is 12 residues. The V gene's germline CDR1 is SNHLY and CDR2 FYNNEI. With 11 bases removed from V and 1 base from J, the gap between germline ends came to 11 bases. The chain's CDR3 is CAPRRGNTEAFF. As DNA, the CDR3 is TGTGCCCCCAGAAGGGGGAACACTGAAGCTTTCTTT. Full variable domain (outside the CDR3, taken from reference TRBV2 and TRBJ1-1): EPEVTQTPSHQVTQMGQEVILRCVPISNHLYFYWYRQILGQKVEFLVSFYNNEISEKSEIFDDQFSVERPDGSNFTLKIRSTKLEDSAMYFCAPRRGNTEAFFGQGTRLTVV.

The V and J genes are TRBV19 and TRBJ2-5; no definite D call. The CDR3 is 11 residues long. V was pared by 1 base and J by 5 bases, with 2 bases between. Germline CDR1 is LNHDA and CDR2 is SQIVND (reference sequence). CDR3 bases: TGTGCCAGTAGTATAGCTGAGACCCAGTACTTC. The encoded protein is CASSIAETQYF. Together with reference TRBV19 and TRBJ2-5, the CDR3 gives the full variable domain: DGGITQSPKYLFRKEGQNVTLSCEQNLNHDAMYWYRQDPGQGLRLIYYSQIVNDFQKGDIAEGYSVSREKKESFPLTVTSAQKNPTAFYLCASSIAETQYFGPGTRLLVL.

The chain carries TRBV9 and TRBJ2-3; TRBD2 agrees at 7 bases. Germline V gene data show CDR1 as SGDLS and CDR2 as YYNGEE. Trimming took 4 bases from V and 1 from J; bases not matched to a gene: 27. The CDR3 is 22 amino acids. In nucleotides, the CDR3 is TGTGCCAGCAGCACTCTAGCGGTAGGCGCGAATCTCCCCCCCCGCGGCACAGATACGCAGTATTTT. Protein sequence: CASSTLAVGANLPPRGTDTQYF.

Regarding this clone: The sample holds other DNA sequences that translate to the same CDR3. In DNA, the CDR3 is TGTGCCAGCAGCTTGGGACTAGCGGGGGCCTACAATGAGCAGTTCTTC. It yields the protein CASSLGLAGAYNEQFF. The gene calls are TRBV5-6 and TRBJ2-1, with TRBD2 matching 12 bases. Germline values: CDR1 SGHDT, CDR2 YYEEEE. The length of the CDR3 is 16 residues. Trimming removed 0 bases from V and 2 bases from J; junction bases left unmatched: 0.

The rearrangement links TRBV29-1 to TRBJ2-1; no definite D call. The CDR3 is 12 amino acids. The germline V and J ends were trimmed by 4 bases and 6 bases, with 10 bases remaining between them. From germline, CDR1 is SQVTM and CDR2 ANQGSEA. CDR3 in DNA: TGCAGCGTTGTGGGTCTAGGCAATGAGCAGTTCTTC. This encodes CSVVGLGNEQFF.

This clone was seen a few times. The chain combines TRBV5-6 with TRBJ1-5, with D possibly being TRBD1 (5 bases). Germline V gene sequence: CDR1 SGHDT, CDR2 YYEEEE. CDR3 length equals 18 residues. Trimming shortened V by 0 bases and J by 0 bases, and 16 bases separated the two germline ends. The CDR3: CASSLGGDLLNSNQPQHF. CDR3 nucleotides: TGTGCCAGCAGCTTGGGCGGGGACTTGTTGAATAGCAATCAGCCCCAGCATTTT.

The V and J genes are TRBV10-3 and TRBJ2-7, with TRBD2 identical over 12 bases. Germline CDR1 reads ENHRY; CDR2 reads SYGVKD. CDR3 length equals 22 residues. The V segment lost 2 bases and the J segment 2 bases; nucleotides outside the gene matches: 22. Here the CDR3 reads CAISEPLLAGGHDSNMTYEQYF. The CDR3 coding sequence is TGTGCCATCAGTGAGCCCCTACTAGCGGGAGGCCATGATAGTAACATGACCTACGAGCAGTACTTC.

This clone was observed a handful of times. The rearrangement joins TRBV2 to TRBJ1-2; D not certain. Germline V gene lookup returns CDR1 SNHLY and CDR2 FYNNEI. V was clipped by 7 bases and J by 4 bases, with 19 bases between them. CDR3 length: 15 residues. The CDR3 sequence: CASTLTTSIFYGYTF. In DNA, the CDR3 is TGTGCCAGCACCTTAACGACTTCTATCTTCTATGGCTACACCTTC.

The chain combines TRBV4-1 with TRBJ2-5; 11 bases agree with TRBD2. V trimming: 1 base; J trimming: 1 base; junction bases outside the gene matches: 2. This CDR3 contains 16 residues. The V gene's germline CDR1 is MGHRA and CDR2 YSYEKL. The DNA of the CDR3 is TGCGCCAGCAGCCAAGCACTAGCGGGAGTCCAAGAGACCCAGTACTTC. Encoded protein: CASSQALAGVQETQYF.

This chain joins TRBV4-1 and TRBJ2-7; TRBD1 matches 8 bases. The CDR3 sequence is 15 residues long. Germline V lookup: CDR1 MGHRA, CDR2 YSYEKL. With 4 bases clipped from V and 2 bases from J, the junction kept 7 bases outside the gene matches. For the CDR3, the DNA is TGCGCCAGCAGCCGACGGGACAGGTCCCCCTACGAGCAGTACTTC. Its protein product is CASSRRDRSPYEQYF.

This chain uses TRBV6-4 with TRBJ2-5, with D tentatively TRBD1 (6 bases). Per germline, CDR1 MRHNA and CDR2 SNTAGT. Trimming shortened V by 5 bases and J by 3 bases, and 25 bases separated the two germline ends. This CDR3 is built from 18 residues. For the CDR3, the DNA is TGTGCCAGCAGTTCTTTCAAAGGGGGTATAGGGTTCAAAGAGACCCAGTACTTC. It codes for CASSSFKGGIGFKETQYF.